This TCR beta chain was identified during a study of T cell changes during pregnancy in multiple sclerosis. The CDR3 is 16 residues long. Trimming removed 0 bases from V and 6 bases from J; junction bases left unmatched: 8. In germline, CDR1 is GTSNPN, CDR2 SVGIG (reference sequence). The assay was immunoSEQ multiplex PCR, and TCRdb's table has in-frame clones only and misses some. The sample holds roughly 40,000 clones, 91% seen once. The rearrangement links TRBV30 to TRBJ2-3; 11 bases are shared with TRBD2. The sample in question was CD4+ T cells from peripheral blood mononuclear cells, obtained in the second trimester of pregnancy. This clonotype originated in a female donor in good health, enrolled as a control in a pregnancy study. The CDR3 reads CAWSVGSSGGRDTQYF. CDR3 DNA sequence: TGTGCCTGGAGTGTAGGGTCTAGCGGGGGGAGGGATACGCAGTATTTT. Together with reference TRBV30 and TRBJ2-3, the CDR3 gives the full variable domain: SQTIHQWPATLVQPVGSPLSLECTVEGTSNPNLYWYRQAAGRGLQLLFYSVGIGQISSEVPQNLSASRPQDRQFILSSKKLLLSDSGFYLCAWSVGSSGGRDTQYFGPGTRLTVL.